Given below is one T cell receptor beta chain in context. The V end was cut by 1 base, the J end by 9 bases, with 3 bases between. CDR3 length: 10 residues. Germline assignment: CDR1 SNHLY and CDR2 FYNNEI. The sample is drawn from a study of PD-1 and CTLA-4 blockade in melanoma. Profiling relied on immunoSEQ multiplex PCR, and the TCRdb table lists in-frame clones only, not all of them. The table includes 25,000 to 35,000 clones, around nine tenths detected once. This sequence originates from a human donor with melanoma. The sequencing used CD8+ T cells from peripheral blood, collected before anti-PD-1 treatment. This sequence joins TRBV2 and TRBJ1-1; D is unclear. CDR3 amino acids: CASSEGKAFF. Here the CDR3 DNA reads TGTGCCAGCAGTGAAGGAAAAGCTTTCTTT.